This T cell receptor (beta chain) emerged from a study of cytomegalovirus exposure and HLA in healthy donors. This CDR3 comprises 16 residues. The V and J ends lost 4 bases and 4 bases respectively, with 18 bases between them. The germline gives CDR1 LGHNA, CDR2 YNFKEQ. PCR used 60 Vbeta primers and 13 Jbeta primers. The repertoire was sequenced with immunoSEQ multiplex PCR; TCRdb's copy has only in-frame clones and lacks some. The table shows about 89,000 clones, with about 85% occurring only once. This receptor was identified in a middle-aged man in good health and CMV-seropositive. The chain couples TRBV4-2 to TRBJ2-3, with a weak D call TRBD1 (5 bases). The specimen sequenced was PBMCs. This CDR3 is CASSPSADGRADTQYF. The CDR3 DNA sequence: TGTGCCAGCAGCCCCTCGGCGGACGGCAGGGCAGATACGCAGTATTTT.